This entry describes one T cell receptor (beta chain). In its sample, this clonotype was seen a few times. What this receptor recognizes is not known. No per-base quality is available; no much larger clone lies one base away. CDR1 and CDR2 (DFQATT, SNEGSKA) derive from the germline V gene (reference sequence). Between the V and J ends, shortened by 4 bases and 0 bases respectively, the junction contains 13 bases. CDR3 length: 15 amino acids, cysteine to phenylalanine. Only the CDR3 DNA is retained, 45 bases long and in frame from the first base. This sample is drawn from a study of patients and donors after allogeneic stem cell transplantation (dated by TCRdb to the early 2020s). To prepare the library, RT-PCR was applied. The sequencing machine was a NextSeq 550. TCRdb reran the public reads through fastp at Q25 and MiXCR, keeping productive beta chains. All rows with the same CDR3 protein become a single entry with the most common DNA and genes. The sample records under 200,000 distinct CDR3 sequences, more than 20% of which are singletons. The ten largest account for 26% of the sample.

This clonotype originated in a human donor who was either an allogeneic HSCT recipient or a stem cell or donor lymphocyte infusion donor (not recorded which). It is not recorded whose cells these are; they may come from a transplant donor. The V and J genes are TRBV20-1 and TRBJ1-5, with no confident D gene call. The material sequenced was blood, either unsorted or a sorted T cell fraction (not recorded which). CDR3 sequence: CSAKGFLDSNQPQHF. At the DNA level, the sequence is TGCAGTGCTAAGGGATTCCTTGATAGCAATCAGCCCCAGCATTTT.